One sample yielded the 4 T cell receptor beta chains listed below, sequenced in a study of T cell repertoires in aging, cancer and after chemotherapy. Peripheral blood genomic DNA, not sorted cells or RNA, was the template. TRB rearrangements spanning V, D and J were amplified using mixed TRB-A/B primers. In TCRdb, the multiplex PCR reads were re-called with MiXCR into one record per CDR3 protein. The table records several thousand distinct CDR3 sequences, about three fifths of them present only once. The sequencing sample was made of blood. The receptors were gathered from a human donor with a solid tumor.

The J gene is TRBJ2-5, the V gene TRBV7-9; D is unclear. V was pared by 1 base and J by 5 bases, with 8 bases between. The CDR3 is 13 residues long. Looked up from germline, CDR1 is SEHNR and CDR2 is FQNEAQ (reference sequence). In DNA form, the CDR3 reads TGTGCCAGCAGCTTAGGAATGTTGGAGACCCAGTACTTC. This sequence encodes CASSLGMLETQYF.

The chain uses TRBV11-2 and TRBJ1-1; TRBD1 is a possible D gene (6 bases). The CDR3 contains 14 residues. CDR1 and CDR2 (germline): SGHAT, FQNNGV. The ends were cut back, 4 bases at V and 5 bases at J, with 14 bases in the middle. CDR3 nucleotides: TGTGCCAGCAGCTCACAGGGTGTTCATACTGAAGCTTTCTTT. Protein sequence: CASSSQGVHTEAFF. The variable domain in full, completed from reference TRBV11-2 and TRBJ1-1, reads EAGVAQSPRYKIIEKRQSVAFWCNPISGHATLYWYQQILGQGPKLLIQFQNNGVVDDSQLPKDRFSAERLKGVDSTLKIQPAKLEDSAVYLCASSSQGVHTEAFFGQGTRLTVV.

The genes are TRBV29-1 and TRBJ1-1; D remains ambiguous. Trimming removed 4 bases at V and 0 bases at J, with 9 bases between. The CDR3 is made up of 13 amino acids. Germline values: CDR1 SQVTM, CDR2 ANQGSEA. The CDR3, as DNA: TGCAGCGTTGCGGGTTTCATGAACACTGAAGCTTTCTTT. Amino acid sequence: CSVAGFMNTEAFF.

V gene TRBV6-5 combines with J gene TRBJ2-5; 15 bases agree with TRBD2. This CDR3 contains 14 residues. The V segment lost 6 bases and the J segment 13 bases; nucleotides outside the gene matches: 9. The germline CDR1 and CDR2 sequences are MNHEY and SVGAGI. DNA of the CDR3: TGTGCCAGCAGGCCGGGACTAGCGGGGGGTGCGCCGTACTTC. Protein product: CASRPGLAGGAPYF.